This TCR beta chain appears in the sequencing data of a study of T cell responses to AZD1222 COVID-19 vaccine. Findings of the study overall: Clonal diversity was possibly underestimated, and the donors were mostly white British, with more females.

This clone was seen more than once but under ten times. Its target is unknown. The assay was immunoSEQ multiplex PCR, and TCRdb's table has in-frame clones only and misses some. Of 100,000 to 150,000 clones listed, 70% to 90% are singletons. This CDR3 region has 13 residues. Germline CDR1 and CDR2: GTSNPN and SVGIG (reference sequence). Trimming stripped 0 bases from V and 1 base from J, with 6 bases between. V gene TRBV30 combines with J gene TRBJ1-1; D gene uncertain. The sample in question was peripheral blood, obtained 28 days after the second AZD1222 dose. The clonotype originates from an adult who received the AZD1222 COVID-19 vaccine. As DNA, the CDR3 is TGTGCCTGGAGTGTTTTGGCGAACACTGAAGCTTTCTTT. It codes for CAWSVLANTEAFF.